This TCR beta chain was documented in a study of blood T cell repertoires in COVID-19. On the study more broadly: COVID-19 samples from acute and convalescent phases originated in the United States, Italy and Spain. PBMCs, B-cell-depleted T cells, or T cells provided the cDNA or gDNA that made up the material.

Germline-derived CDR1 and CDR2 are WSHSY and SAAADI. The CDR3 loop spans 14 amino acids. Trimming took off 3 bases at V and 0 bases at J, with 6 bases between the two ends. Authors' processing steps: By means of reference gene primer amplification, nucleated cell counts were estimated. Sequencing was performed with immunoSEQ multiplex PCR; in TCRdb, only in-frame clones are kept and a portion is missing. Clonal size and the V and J genes are those of that table, whereas D and trimming came from the DNA. Of under 300,000 clones listed, roughly four fifths were seen once; the top ten hold about 2%. This chain connects TRBV10-2 to TRBJ1-3; D is possibly TRBD1 (6 bases). The sample taken for sequencing was peripheral blood. This TCR was recovered from a man aged 30 to 45 who had recovered from COVID-19. The CDR3 loop is CASSEQGSGNTIYF. The CDR3 DNA reads as TGCGCCAGCAGTGAACAGGGCTCTGGAAACACCATATATTTT.